Described below is a single T cell receptor (beta chain) sequence and its context. The sample is drawn from a study of PD-L1 blockade in urothelial cancer. Study as a whole: Bladder-origin urothelial cancer in males described about 90% of the 29 patients.

TCRdb keeps only in-frame clones here, not all; method: immunoSEQ multiplex PCR. The repertoire holds tens of thousands of clones, with about nine tenths as singletons. V was trimmed by 1 base and J by 5 bases, leaving 9 bases between them. The CDR3 covers 13 residues. Germline V gives CDR1 WNHNN, CDR2 SYGVQD (reference sequence). This sample's time point: peripheral blood 6 weeks after treatment start. Each individual provided 1 to 8 samples (taken pretreatment and on-treatment). V gene TRBV10-1 combines with J gene TRBJ2-7, with D perhaps matching TRBD2 (5 bases). The receptor was isolated from a man in his 60s with urothelial cancer. Sequences were derived from PBMCs, sampled around atezolizumab (anti-PD-L1) treatment. CDR3 residues: CASSEFARDEQYF. Here the CDR3 DNA reads TGCGCCAGCAGTGAGTTCGCGCGGGACGAGCAGTACTTC.